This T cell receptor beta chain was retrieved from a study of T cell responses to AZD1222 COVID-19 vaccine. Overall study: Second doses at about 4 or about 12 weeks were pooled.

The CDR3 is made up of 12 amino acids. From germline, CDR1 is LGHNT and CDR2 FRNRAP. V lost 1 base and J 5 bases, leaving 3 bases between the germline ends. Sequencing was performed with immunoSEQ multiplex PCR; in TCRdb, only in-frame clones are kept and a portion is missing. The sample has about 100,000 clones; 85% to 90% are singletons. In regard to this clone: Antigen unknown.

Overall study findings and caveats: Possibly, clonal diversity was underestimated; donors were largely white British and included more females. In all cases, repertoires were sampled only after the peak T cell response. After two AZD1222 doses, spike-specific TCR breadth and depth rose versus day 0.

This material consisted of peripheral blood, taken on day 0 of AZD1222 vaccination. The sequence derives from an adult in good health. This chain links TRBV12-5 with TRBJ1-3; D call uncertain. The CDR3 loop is CASGLGRNTIYF. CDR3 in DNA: TGTGCTAGTGGTTTGGGACGAAACACCATATATTTT.